This TCR beta chain is drawn from a study of T cell changes during pregnancy in multiple sclerosis. The CDR3 consists of 15 residues. Germline CDR1 and CDR2: MNHNY and SVGAGI (reference sequence). V gave up 0 bases and J gave up 2 bases, with 8 bases separating them. The assay was immunoSEQ multiplex PCR, and TCRdb's table has in-frame clones only and misses some. The table shows 35,000 to 40,000 clones, with around 92% occurring only once. The clonotype originates from a female donor with multiple sclerosis, enrolled in a pregnancy study. Source: CD8+ T cells from peripheral blood mononuclear cells, taken in the second trimester of pregnancy. V and J are TRBV6-6 and TRBJ1-3; D not resolved. The chain's CDR3 is CASSYSLGAGNTIYF. CDR3 sequence (DNA): TGTGCCAGCAGTTACTCGTTGGGAGCTGGAAACACCATATATTTT.